This T cell receptor beta chain is drawn from a study of blood T cell repertoires in COVID-19. CDR1 LNHNV and CDR2 YYDKDF come from the germline V gene (reference sequence). V was cut by 0 bases and J by 3 bases, with 27 bases left in between. The CDR3 sequence is 20 residues long. Repertoires were generated with immunoSEQ multiplex PCR, while TCRdb's copy carries only in-frame clones and drops some. Among 350,000 or so clones listed, about 90% were seen once. Sequenced material: PBMCs or T cells enriched from blood (not recorded which). This clonotype was sampled from a woman aged 25 to 45 who had been exposed to COVID-19. V gene TRBV15 combines with J gene TRBJ2-7; a possible D gene is TRBD2 (7 bases). The CDR3 sequence: CATSRDQGGASPSANYEQYF. The CDR3 DNA follows: TGTGCCACCAGCAGAGATCAAGGGGGGGCATCCCCTAGCGCAAACTACGAGCAGTACTTC.